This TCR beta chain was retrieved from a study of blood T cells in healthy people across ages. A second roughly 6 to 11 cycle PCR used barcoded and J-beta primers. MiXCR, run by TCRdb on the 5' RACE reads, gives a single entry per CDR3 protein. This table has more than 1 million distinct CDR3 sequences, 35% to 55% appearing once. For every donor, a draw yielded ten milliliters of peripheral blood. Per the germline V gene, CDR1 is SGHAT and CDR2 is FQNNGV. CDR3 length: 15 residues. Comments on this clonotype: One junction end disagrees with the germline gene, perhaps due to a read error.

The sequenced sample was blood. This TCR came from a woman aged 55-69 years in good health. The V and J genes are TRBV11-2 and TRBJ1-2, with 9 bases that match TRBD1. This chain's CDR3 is CASSLGTGNVYGCTF. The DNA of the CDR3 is TGTGCCAGCAGCCTCGGGACAGGGAATGTCTATGGCTGCACCTTC.